This TCR beta chain was captured by sequencing in a study of blood T cell repertoires in COVID-19. Study information: Acute-phase and convalescent COVID-19 samples originated in the United States, Italy and Spain. PBMCs, B-cell-depleted T cells, or T cells provided the cDNA or gDNA that made up the material.

In the study's own analysis: Estimates of nucleated cell counts were drawn from the amplification of reference gene primers. Measured with immunoSEQ multiplex PCR; TCRdb has only the in-frame clones, and not every one. V, J and clone size were drawn from that table, and D and trimming were deduced from the DNA. The sample has more than 95,000 clones; 87% are singletons. The germline gives CDR1 SNHLY, CDR2 FYNNEI. Germline trimming cut 8 bases from V and 1 base from J; bases unmatched to any gene: 2. The CDR3 length is 14 residues. The specimen sequenced was peripheral blood. This receptor was identified in a man between 50 and 59 years old in a cohort sampled during active COVID-19. The rearrangement links TRBV2 to TRBJ2-3, with 11 bases aligning to TRBD2. For the CDR3, the DNA is TGTGCCAGCCTAGCGGGGGGACGCACAGATACGCAGTATTTT. Residues: CASLAGGRTDTQYF. The full variable domain, completed using reference TRBV2 and TRBJ2-3, is EPEVTQTPSHQVTQMGQEVILRCVPISNHLYFYWYRQILGQKVEFLVSFYNNEISEKSEIFDDQFSVERPDGSNFTLKIRSTKLEDSAMYFCASLAGGRTDTQYFGPGTRLTVL.